This entry lists 25 T cell receptor beta chains sequenced from one sample in a study of T-cell reconstitution after alpha-beta-depleted transplantation in children. It was with unique molecular identifiers that the TCRbeta library was prepared. TCRdb independently ran MiXCR on the PCR reads; one entry per CDR3 protein. This table has approximately 170,000 distinct CDR3 sequences, roughly 10% appearing once. This specimen was PBMCs, taken before TCRalphabeta/CD19-depleted stem cell transplant. The receptors stem from a boy aged 2 to 10 with acute myeloid leukemia, due to receive a stem cell transplant.

This clonotype was seen ten or more times. The chain links TRBV10-2 to TRBJ1-2; D uncertain. Germline V gene sequence: CDR1 WSHSY, CDR2 SAAADI. The CDR3 has 12 residues. V was shortened by 4 bases and J by 4 bases, with 7 bases between the two germline ends. The CDR3: CASSGAGYGYTF. For the CDR3, the DNA is TGCGCCAGCAGTGGTGCAGGCTATGGCTACACCTTC.

At least ten counts were recorded for this clonotype. CDR3 region: CASSPLGATQETQYF. The CDR3 DNA reads TGCGCCAGCAGCCCCTTGGGGGCGACTCAAGAGACCCAGTACTTC. The chain has TRBV5-1 and TRBJ2-5; weak D call: TRBD1 (6 bases). Germline CDR1 SGHRS, CDR2 YFSETQ. The V end was cut by 4 bases, the J end by 2 bases, with 15 bases between. The CDR3 is 15 residues long.

This clonotype was detected many times. This sequence joins TRBV20-1 and TRBJ1-5; the match to TRBD1 covers 7 bases. J gave up 2 bases and V 2 bases, and 15 bases lay outside the gene matches. The CDR3 runs 18 residues. Germline CDR1 is DFQATT and CDR2 is SNEGSKA (reference sequence). This CDR3 reads CSARPLITGVDGNQPQHF. CDR3 DNA: TGCAGTGCTAGACCCCTAATTACAGGGGTTGATGGCAATCAGCCCCAGCATTTT.

At least ten counts were recorded for this clonotype. This chain joins TRBV27 and TRBJ2-1, with 11 bases aligning to TRBD1. CDR3 length equals 14 residues. V trimming: 8 bases; J trimming: 4 bases; junction bases outside the gene matches: 4. Germline V gene data show CDR1 as MNHEY and CDR2 as SMNVEV (reference sequence). CDR3 residues: CASGGDRGYNEQFF. The CDR3 DNA reads as TGTGCCAGCGGCGGGGACAGGGGGTACAATGAGCAGTTCTTC.

This clonotype was detected ten times or more. The chain recombines TRBV11-1 with TRBJ2-5; D ambiguous. CDR1 is SGHAT, CDR2 FQDESV, per germline (reference sequence). The CDR3 sequence is 13 residues long. V shed 2 bases and J shed 4 bases, with 8 bases lying between them. The CDR3 here is CASSLFFRETQYF. The CDR3 coding sequence is TGTGCCAGCAGCTTATTTTTTCGAGAGACCCAGTACTTC.

Details on this clonotype: The junction and the germline gene differ at one end; a read error may be behind it. The CDR3 bases are TGCTGTGCCAGGGACTCGACAGGGTTCAGCGGGAGGGCGGTGAATACGCAGTATTTT. Its protein product is CCARDSTGFSGRAVNTQYF. V usage is TRBV20-1 and J usage is TRBJ2-3; TRBD2 matches 10 bases. Germline V CDR1 and CDR2: DFQATT, SNEGSKA (reference sequence). The CDR3 is made up of 19 amino acids.

Ten or more counts support this clonotype. The V call is TRBV7-9, the J call TRBJ1-3; D not certain. The V gene's germline CDR1 is SEHNR and CDR2 FQNEAQ (reference sequence). The ends were cut back, 6 bases at V and 0 bases at J, with 3 bases in the middle. The CDR3 consists of 12 residues. The DNA of the CDR3 is TGTGCCAGCAGTCCCTCTGGAAACACCATATATTTT. This gives the protein CASSPSGNTIYF.

This clonotype occurred many times. This chain links TRBV9 with TRBJ2-7; D may correspond to TRBD1 or TRBD2 (6 bases each). V was shortened by 4 bases and J by 2 bases, with 16 bases between the two germline ends. This CDR3 is built from 15 residues. CDR1 and CDR2 from the germline V gene are SGDLS and YYNGEE. The CDR3 DNA sequence: TGTGCCAGCAGCCCGAGGGGGGACGGAGCCTACGAGCAGTACTTC. Amino acids: CASSPRGDGAYEQYF.

This clonotype was observed many times. This chain uses TRBV6-5 with TRBJ2-2; 7 positions match TRBD1. The CDR3 is 15 amino acids. J gave up 0 bases and V 4 bases, and 2 bases lay outside the gene matches. Germline CDR1 is MNHEY and CDR2 is SVGAGI. CDR3 sequence: CASSWQGANTGELFF. The CDR3 nucleotides read TGTGCCAGCAGTTGGCAGGGGGCGAACACCGGGGAGCTGTTTTTT.

Concerning this clonotype: A read error is possible here, since a much larger clone lies one base away. This sequence joins TRBV9 and TRBJ1-2; the match to TRBD1 covers 7 bases. The CDR3 runs to 14 residues. Germline V CDR1 and CDR2: SGDLS, YYNGEE. In DNA form, the CDR3 reads TGTGCCAGCAGCCCCACTGGGACAGTTACTGGCTACTCCTTC. Translating gives CASSPTGTVTGYSF.

This clonotype was observed at least ten times. The junction does not match germline at one end; this may be a read error. This chain joins TRBV3-1 and TRBJ2-1; 9 nucleotides match TRBD2. The length of the CDR3 is 14 residues. Germline CDR1 is LGHDT and CDR2 is YNNKEL (reference sequence). CDR3 DNA sequence: TGTGCCAGCAGCCAAGGCCTAGCGGGATCCCATGAGCTCTTC. Amino acid sequence: CASSQGLAGSHELF.

This clonotype was counted ten times or more. This sequence joins TRBV5-4 and TRBJ2-3, with D perhaps matching TRBD2 (6 bases). The CDR3 covers 16 residues. CDR1 and CDR2 from the germline V gene are SGHNT and YYREEE (reference sequence). V lost 4 bases and J 0 bases, leaving 15 bases between the germline ends. Written as DNA, the CDR3 is TGTGCCAGCAGCCCCGAGCCGGGACTTAGCACAGATACGCAGTATTTT. This sequence encodes CASSPEPGLSTDTQYF.

The sample holds many counts of this clonotype. The genes are TRBV7-9 and TRBJ1-2; D not certain. The CDR3 sequence is 12 residues long. Germline CDR1 reads SEHNR; CDR2 reads FQNEAQ (reference sequence). Trimming took 8 bases from V and 0 from J, leaving 7 bases between them. The CDR3 loop is CASQFSNYGYTF. Written as DNA, the CDR3 is TGTGCCAGCCAGTTTTCTAACTATGGCTACACCTTC.

This clonotype was seen at least ten times. This rearrangement joins TRBV6-5 to TRBJ2-5, with 12 bases aligning to TRBD1. Looked up from germline, CDR1 is MNHEY and CDR2 is SVGAGI. V was pared by 2 bases and J by 5 bases, with 15 bases of the junction left unmatched. The CDR3 consists of 19 residues. CDR3 loop: CASSYGSEPGQGAWETQYF. CDR3 DNA: TGTGCCAGCAGTTACGGGTCTGAACCGGGACAGGGGGCGTGGGAGACCCAGTACTTC.

Only a few counts were recorded for this clonotype. V is TRBV6-5 and J is TRBJ2-7, with TRBD2 matching 10 bases. Trimming at V came to 8 bases and at J to 0 bases, leaving 16 bases not matched to a gene. The CDR3 is 18 amino acids. Germline V gene data show CDR1 as MNHEY and CDR2 as SVGAGI. CDR3 in DNA: TGTGCCAGCCAAGACGGTCCGGAACTAGCGGGGAACTCCTACGAGCAGTACGTC. Protein sequence: CASQDGPELAGNSYEQYV.

This clonotype was detected a few times. V is TRBV7-6 and J is TRBJ2-2; 7 nucleotides agree with TRBD1. With 4 bases clipped from V and 7 bases from J, the junction kept 9 bases outside the gene matches. The CDR3 covers 15 residues. Germline V CDR1 and CDR2: SGHVS, FNYEAQ. Here the CDR3 DNA reads TGTGCCAGCAGCTCCGAGACCAGGGGGATCGGGGAGCTGTTTTTT. Translating it yields CASSSETRGIGELFF.

In this sample, this clonotype turned up many times. This chain connects TRBV20-1 to TRBJ2-2, with D perhaps matching TRBD1 or TRBD2 (5 bases each). The CDR3 has 13 residues. With 5 bases removed from V and 7 bases from J, the gap between germline ends came to 14 bases. Germline values: CDR1 DFQATT, CDR2 SNEGSKA (reference sequence). In DNA, the CDR3 is TGCAGTGCTCAACGGGACGCCGGCGGGGAGCTGTTTTTT. Protein sequence: CSAQRDAGGELFF.

The sample holds many counts of this clonotype. The chain is built from TRBV28 and TRBJ2-1; D gene uncertain. Germline lookup yields CDR1 MDHEN and CDR2 SYDVKM. The CDR3 runs to 12 residues. Trimming left V 10 bases short and J 5 bases short, with 12 bases between. The CDR3 loop reads CATVVGNNEQFF. Written as DNA, the CDR3 is TGTGCCACCGTCGTAGGGAACAATGAGCAGTTCTTC.

This clonotype has a count of ten or more. J is TRBJ1-1 and V is TRBV3-1, with 10 bases that match TRBD1. CDR1 and CDR2 from the germline V gene are LGHDT and YNNKEL (reference sequence). V shed 3 bases and J 6 bases; nucleotides not matched to a gene: 4. The CDR3 extends over 14 amino acids. CDR3 nucleotides: TGTGCCAGCAGCCAGGGACAGGGGATGGCTGAAGCTTTCTTT. As protein: CASSQGQGMAEAFF.

There are a few counts of this clonotype. V and J are TRBV6-1 and TRBJ2-1; the match to TRBD2 covers 8 bases. The trim removed 5 bases at V and 2 bases at J, leaving 5 bases unmatched. The germline V gene has CDR1 MNHNS and CDR2 SASEGT. CDR3 length equals 15 residues. CDR3 in amino acids: CASSPTGGAYNEQFF. CDR3 DNA sequence: TGTGCCAGCAGTCCTACCGGGGGGGCCTACAATGAGCAGTTCTTC.

This clonotype was counted at least ten times. The chain has TRBV2 and TRBJ1-2; D is undetermined. V lost 5 bases and J 14 bases, leaving 12 bases between the germline ends. The CDR3 loop spans 10 amino acids. Germline CDR1 is SNHLY and CDR2 is FYNNEI. The CDR3 nucleotides are TGTGCCAGCAGTCTCATCCTTACAACCTTC. It codes for CASSLILTTF.

This clonotype has ten or more counts. The chain is built from TRBV5-1 and TRBJ2-2, with D uncertain. CDR1 is SGHRS, CDR2 YFSETQ, per germline. Trimming took 4 bases from V and 0 from J, leaving 13 bases between them. This CDR3 is built from 16 residues. CDR3 in DNA: TGCGCCAGCAGCCGATGGTCCGCTTCGAACACCGGGGAGCTGTTTTTT. Amino acids: CASSRWSASNTGELFF.

This clonotype was recorded many times. The chain combines TRBV20-1 with TRBJ2-1; D gene unclear. This CDR3 is built from 10 residues. Germline V gene data show CDR1 as DFQATT and CDR2 as SNEGSKA (reference sequence). V lost 3 bases and J 4 bases, leaving 1 base between the germline ends. CDR3 residues: CSARYNEQFF. The CDR3 DNA sequence: TGCAGTGCTAGGTACAATGAGCAGTTCTTC.

This clonotype was found many times. The chain uses TRBV5-1 and TRBJ2-1; D might be TRBD2 (5 bases). The ends were cut back, 0 bases at V and 0 bases at J, with 10 bases in the middle. The CDR3 runs to 16 residues. Looked up from germline, CDR1 is SGHRS and CDR2 is YFSETQ. The CDR3 bases are TGCGCCAGCAGCTTGGGCCTAGCAAGCTCCTACAATGAGCAGTTCTTC. Protein: CASSLGLASSYNEQFF.

The rearrangement joins TRBV30 to TRBJ1-2, with D perhaps matching TRBD1 (5 bases). Germline CDR1 GTSNPN, CDR2 SVGIG (reference sequence). This CDR3 region has 14 residues. Trimming took 0 bases from V and 6 from J, leaving 14 bases between them. CDR3 sequence reads: CAWSVGRGTDGYTF. The CDR3 region has the DNA TGTGCCTGGAGTGTAGGTCGAGGGACTGATGGCTACACCTTC.